This TCR beta chain was recovered during a study of human T cells and chemical hapten exposure. Study outcomes and limitations: Clustering by CDR3 similarity yielded significantly more large clusters from expanded TCRs than controls.

The library gave individual cDNA molecules unique molecular identifiers. Each CDR3 protein gets one entry after TCRdb re-called the RACE reads with MiXCR. The table has more than 80,000 distinct CDR3 sequences, 11% seen once. Time point given: pre-sensitization, week 0. Treatment specified: therapeutic diphenylcyclopropenone sensitization with weekly scalp DPC. Prior to each patch test being applied, blood was drawn. The authors' total RNA extraction used unfractionated whole blood. The CDR3 loop spans 17 amino acids. Trimming shortened V by 5 bases and J by 1 base, and 18 bases separated the two germline ends. Germline CDR1 reads KGHDR; CDR2 reads SFDVKD. With respect to this clonotype: Its antigen remains unidentified.

This receptor was obtained from a woman aged 55-75 years with alopecia areata. Some clones in this sample may be carry-over from other donors' samples. The chain employs TRBV24-1 and TRBJ2-3; the D gene is possibly TRBD2 (6 bases). The specimen comprised whole blood, sampled in connection with sensitization to the hapten diphenylcyclopropenone (DPC). The CDR3 DNA follows: TGTGCCACCAGTGGGGGAGGCGACGGGGCCCGCACAGATACGCAGTATTTT. Amino acids: CATSGGGDGARTDTQYF.